This T cell receptor beta chain was sequenced in a study of blood T cell repertoires in COVID-19. Study overall: The United States, Italy and Spain supplied acute and convalescent COVID-19 samples. PBMCs, B-cell-depleted T cells, or T cells provided the cDNA or gDNA that made up the material.

This clone appeared a few times. Germline CDR1 reads SGHVS; CDR2 reads FQNEAQ. CDR3 length: 14 residues. V was cut by 1 base and J by 3 bases, with 9 bases left in between. Original analysis: Counts of nucleated cells, estimated from reference gene primer amplification, were obtained. Produced via immunoSEQ multiplex PCR; TCRdb's table is partial and in-frame only. V and J calls plus clone size are reproduced from that table; the DNA served to infer D and trimming. The repertoire holds a few hundred thousand clones, around 83% seen once, with 1.5% in the top ten. This clonotype was sampled from a woman aged 40 to 50 who had recovered from COVID-19. Sequenced input: peripheral blood. The V call is TRBV7-8, the J call TRBJ1-1; D gene unclear. CDR3 DNA sequence: TGTGCCAGCAGCTTAGAGTCGAGGTACACTGAAGCTTTCTTT. It specifies CASSLESRYTEAFF.